The present entry profiles one TCR beta chain with its context. Its antigen is as yet unknown. The entry originates in a study of blood T cells in healthy people across ages. The study, taken as a whole, reports: Long-lived donors had more naive CD4+ cells and higher diversity than aged donors.

For the second PCR, which ran for about 6 to 12 cycles, a sample-barcoded 5' primer and a J-beta primer mix were used. TCRdb re-analysed the 5' RACE reads in MiXCR, keeping a single row per CDR3 protein. The sample yields 1.2 million to 1.5 million distinct CDR3 sequences, approximately 42% seen once. Germline CDR1 SGHAT, CDR2 FQNNGV. Germline trimming cut 5 bases from V and 5 bases from J; bases unmatched to any gene: 8. The CDR3 totals 15 residues. This chain joins TRBV11-2 and TRBJ2-1; 8 bases agree with TRBD2. This TCR was recovered from a woman aged 18-29 years in good health. Sequenced: blood. The CDR3 is CASSVVREVHNEQFF. The CDR3 DNA reads TGTGCCAGCAGCGTCGTGCGGGAGGTGCACAATGAGCAGTTCTTC.